This T cell receptor (beta chain) was observed in a study of blood T cell repertoires in COVID-19. The table lists this clone with a few counts. Sequencing was performed with immunoSEQ multiplex PCR; in TCRdb, only in-frame clones are kept and a portion is missing. The data show 350,000 to 550,000 clones, 87% seen once. Germline assignment: CDR1 MDHEN and CDR2 SYDVKM. Trimming took 6 bases from V and 3 from J; bases not matched to a gene: 4. CDR3 length: 14 residues. This receptor was taken from a woman aged 18-30 years with acute COVID-19. Sequencing input: PBMCs or T cells enriched from blood (not recorded which). The chain carries TRBV28 and TRBJ1-5; 8 nucleotides match TRBD1. The CDR3 protein is CASRLTGVNQPQHF. The CDR3, as DNA: TGTGCCAGCAGACTGACAGGGGTCAATCAGCCCCAGCATTTT.